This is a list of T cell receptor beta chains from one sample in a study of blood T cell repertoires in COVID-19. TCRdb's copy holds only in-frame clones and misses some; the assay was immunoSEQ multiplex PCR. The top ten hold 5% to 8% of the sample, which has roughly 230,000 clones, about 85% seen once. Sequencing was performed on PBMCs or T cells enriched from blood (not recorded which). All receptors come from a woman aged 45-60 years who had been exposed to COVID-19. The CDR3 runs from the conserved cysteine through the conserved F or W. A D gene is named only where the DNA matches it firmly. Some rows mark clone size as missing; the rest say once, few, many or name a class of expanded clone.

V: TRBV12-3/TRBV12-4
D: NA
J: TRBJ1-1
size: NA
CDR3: CASSSGKVAFF
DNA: TGTGCCAGCAGTTCAGGGAAGGTGGCTTTCTTT

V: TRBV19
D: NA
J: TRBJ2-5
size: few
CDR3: CASSMPTAPTQYF
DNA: TGTGCCAGTAGTATGCCGACTGCCCCGACCCAGTACTTC

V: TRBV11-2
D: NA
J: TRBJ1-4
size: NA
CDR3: CASSSQILTGERKLFF
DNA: TGTGCCAGCAGCTCCCAGATACTAACTGGGGAGAGAAAACTGTTTTTT

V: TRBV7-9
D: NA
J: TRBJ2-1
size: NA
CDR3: CASTLSNRADEQFF
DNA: TGTGCCAGCACCCTCTCAAACAGGGCTGATGAGCAGTTCTTC

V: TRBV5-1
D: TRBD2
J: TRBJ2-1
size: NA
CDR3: CASSLLAGEYNEQFF
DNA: TGCGCCAGCAGCCTACTAGCGGGGGAGTACAATGAGCAGTTCTTC

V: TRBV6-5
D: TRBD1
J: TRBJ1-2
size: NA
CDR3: CASSTYKTGNYGYTF
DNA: TGTGCCAGCAGCACCTATAAGACAGGGAACTATGGCTACACCTTC

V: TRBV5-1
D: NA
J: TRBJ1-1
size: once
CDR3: CASRIHVLNTEAFF
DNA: TGCGCCAGCAGAATACACGTACTGAACACTGAAGCTTTCTTT

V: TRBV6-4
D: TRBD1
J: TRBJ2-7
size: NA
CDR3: CASRLRTGENYEQYF
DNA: TGTGCCAGCAGATTAAGGACAGGGGAGAATTACGAGCAGTACTTC

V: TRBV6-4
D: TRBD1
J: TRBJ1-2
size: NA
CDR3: CASSDSSGTGNGYTF
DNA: TGTGCCAGCAGTGACTCAAGTGGGACAGGGAACGGCTACACCTTC

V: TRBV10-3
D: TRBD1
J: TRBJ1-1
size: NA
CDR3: CAVRTGVNMNTEAFF
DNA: TGTGCCGTCCGAACAGGGGTGAACATGAACACTGAAGCTTTCTTT

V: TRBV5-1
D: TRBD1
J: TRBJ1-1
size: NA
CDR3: CASSILQGAMNTEAFF
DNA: TGCGCCAGCAGCATTTTGCAGGGGGCCATGAACACTGAAGCTTTCTTT

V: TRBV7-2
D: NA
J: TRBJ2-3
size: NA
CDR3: CASREISTDTQYF
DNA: TGTGCCAGCCGGGAGATCAGCACAGATACGCAGTATTTT

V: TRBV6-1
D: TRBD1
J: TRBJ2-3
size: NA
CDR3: CASSGGQFTSTDTQYF
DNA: TGTGCCAGCAGTGGGGGACAGTTTACTAGCACAGATACGCAGTATTTT

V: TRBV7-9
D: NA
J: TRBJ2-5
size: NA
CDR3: CASSPGGTQETQYF
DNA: TGTGCCAGCAGTCCAGGCGGGACCCAAGAGACCCAGTACTTC

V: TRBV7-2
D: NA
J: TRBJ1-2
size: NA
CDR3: CASSPGYSIFGYTF
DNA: TGTGCCAGCAGCCCGGGGTATTCGATTTTTGGCTACACCTTC

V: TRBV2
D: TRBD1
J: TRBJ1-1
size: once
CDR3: CASSEGTGGATEAFF
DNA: TGTGCCAGCAGTGAGGGGACAGGGGGGGCCACTGAAGCTTTCTTT

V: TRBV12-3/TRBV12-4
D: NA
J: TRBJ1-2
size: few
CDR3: CASNPRGRHGYTF
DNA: TGTGCCAGCAACCCTCGGGGTAGGCATGGCTACACCTTC

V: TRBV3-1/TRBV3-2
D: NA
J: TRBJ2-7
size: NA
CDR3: CASGGGGGSYEQYF
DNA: TGTGCCAGCGGGGGAGGTGGTGGATCCTACGAGCAGTACTTC

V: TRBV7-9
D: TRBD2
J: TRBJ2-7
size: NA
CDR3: CASTLGGVSYEQYF
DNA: TGTGCCAGCACCCTGGGGGGGGTCTCCTACGAGCAGTACTTC

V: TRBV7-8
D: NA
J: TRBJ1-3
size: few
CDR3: CASSLTGPDQGNTIYF
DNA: TGTGCCAGCAGCTTGACAGGACCCGACCAAGGAAACACCATATATTTT

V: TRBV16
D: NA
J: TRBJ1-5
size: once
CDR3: CASSLFSTGSNQPQHF
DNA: TGTGCCAGCAGCCTCTTCTCGACAGGTAGCAATCAGCCCCAGCATTTT

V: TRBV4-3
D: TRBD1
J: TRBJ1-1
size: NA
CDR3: CASSRDRGTEAFF
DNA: TGCGCCAGCAGCCGAGACAGGGGCACTGAAGCTTTCTTT

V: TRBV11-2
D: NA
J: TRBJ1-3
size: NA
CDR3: CASSLQGNTIYF
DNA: TGTGCCAGCAGCCTCCAGGGTAACACCATATATTTT

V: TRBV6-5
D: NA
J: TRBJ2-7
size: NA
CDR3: CASSLSGVGEQYF
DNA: TGTGCCAGCAGTTTAAGCGGAGTAGGCGAGCAGTACTTC

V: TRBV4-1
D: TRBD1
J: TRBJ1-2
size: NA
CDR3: CASSQDGTGANYGYTF
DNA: TGCGCCAGCAGCCAAGACGGGACAGGGGCTAACTATGGCTACACCTTC